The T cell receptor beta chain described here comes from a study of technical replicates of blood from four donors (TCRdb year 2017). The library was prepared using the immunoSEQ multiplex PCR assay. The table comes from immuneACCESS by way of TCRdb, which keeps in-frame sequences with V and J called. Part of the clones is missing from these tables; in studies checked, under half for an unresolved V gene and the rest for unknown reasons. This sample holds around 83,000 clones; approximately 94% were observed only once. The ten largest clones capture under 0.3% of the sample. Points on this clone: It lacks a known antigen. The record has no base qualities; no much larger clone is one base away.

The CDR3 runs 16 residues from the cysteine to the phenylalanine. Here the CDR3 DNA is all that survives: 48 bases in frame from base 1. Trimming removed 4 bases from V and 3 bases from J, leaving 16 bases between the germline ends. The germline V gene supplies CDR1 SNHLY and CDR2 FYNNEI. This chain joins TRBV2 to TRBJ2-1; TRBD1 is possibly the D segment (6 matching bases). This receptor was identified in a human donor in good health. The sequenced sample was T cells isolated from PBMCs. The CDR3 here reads CASSGHRVERYNEQFF. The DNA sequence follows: TGTGCCAGCAGTGGCCACAGGGTCGAACGCTACAATGAGCAGTTCTTC.